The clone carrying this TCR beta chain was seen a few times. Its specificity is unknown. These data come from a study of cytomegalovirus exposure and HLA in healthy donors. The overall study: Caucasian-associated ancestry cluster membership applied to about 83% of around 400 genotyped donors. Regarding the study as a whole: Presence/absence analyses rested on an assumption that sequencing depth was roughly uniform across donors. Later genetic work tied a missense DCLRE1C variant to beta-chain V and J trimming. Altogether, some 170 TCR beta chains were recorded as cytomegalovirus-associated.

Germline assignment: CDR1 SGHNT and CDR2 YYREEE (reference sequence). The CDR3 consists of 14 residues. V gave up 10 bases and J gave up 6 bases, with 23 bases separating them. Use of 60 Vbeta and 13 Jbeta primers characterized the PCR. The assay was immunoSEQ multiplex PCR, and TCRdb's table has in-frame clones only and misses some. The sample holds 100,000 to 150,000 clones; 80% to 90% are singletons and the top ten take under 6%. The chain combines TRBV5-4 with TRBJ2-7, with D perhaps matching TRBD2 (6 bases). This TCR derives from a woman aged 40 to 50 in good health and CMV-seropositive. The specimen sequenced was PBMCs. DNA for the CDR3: TGTGCCCTAAAAACGGAGGGTCCGTTTGGCGAGCAGTACTTC. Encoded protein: CALKTEGPFGEQYF.